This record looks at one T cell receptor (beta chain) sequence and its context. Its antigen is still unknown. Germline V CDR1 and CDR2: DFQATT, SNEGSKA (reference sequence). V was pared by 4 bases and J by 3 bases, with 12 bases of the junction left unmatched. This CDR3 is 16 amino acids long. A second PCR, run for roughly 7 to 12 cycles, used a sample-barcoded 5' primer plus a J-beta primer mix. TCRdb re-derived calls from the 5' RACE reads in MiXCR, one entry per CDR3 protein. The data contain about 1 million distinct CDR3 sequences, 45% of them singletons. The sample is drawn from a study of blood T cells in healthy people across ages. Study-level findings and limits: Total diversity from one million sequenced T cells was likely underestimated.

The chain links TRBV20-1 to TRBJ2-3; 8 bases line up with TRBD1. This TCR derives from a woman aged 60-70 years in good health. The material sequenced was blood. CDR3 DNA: TGCAGTGCTACACTACCCAGGGGGCGCCGGACAGATACGCAGTATTTT. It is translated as CSATLPRGRRTDTQYF.